The T cell receptor beta chain under discussion was sequenced for a study of blood T cell repertoires in COVID-19. Study details: Acute and convalescent COVID-19 specimens originated in the United States, Italy and Spain. T cells, B-cell-depleted T cells, or PBMCs provided the cDNA or gDNA that served as material.

Trimming stripped 6 bases from V and 7 bases from J, with 18 bases between. Germline V gene sequence: CDR1 SGHAT, CDR2 FQNNGV. The CDR3 runs 14 residues. As processed by the authors: Amplification of reference gene primers was used by the study to estimate nucleated cell counts. Produced via immunoSEQ multiplex PCR; TCRdb's table is partial and in-frame only. The DNA gave D and trimming, while V, J and clone size come from that table. The sample records about 170,000 clones, about 87% being singletons. Seattle patients were enrolled while actively infected and followed longitudinally. This receptor was identified in an elderly woman with COVID-19, enrolled during active disease. Sequencing used peripheral blood. V is TRBV11-2 and J is TRBJ1-1; D is possibly TRBD1 (5 bases). Here the CDR3 DNA reads TGTGCCAGCAGGCGGGGCGGGGTGGACGGTGAAGCTTTCTTT. The encoded protein is CASRRGGVDGEAFF.